What follows are 6 T cell receptor beta chains derived from one specimen sequenced in a study of T cells in Graves' hyperthyroidism and ophthalmopathy. It was RNA transcripts that yielded the amplified TCR beta CDR3 regions. RT-PCR in the first round (using the HTBI primer set) targeted the TCR CDR3. MiXCR was run by TCRdb on the multiplex PCR reads, yielding one entry per CDR3 protein. The table shows roughly 640,000 distinct CDR3 sequences, with roughly 15% occurring only once. Sequenced sample: blood. All receptors derive from a woman between 40 and 55 years old with Graves' ophthalmopathy.

This clonotype was counted many times. V is TRBV12-3 or TRBV12-4 and J is TRBJ1-6; D is perhaps TRBD1 (6 bases). V was shortened by 2 bases and J by 7 bases, with 15 bases between the two germline ends. This CDR3 region has 16 residues. The CDR3 loop is CASSLRSRGQNSPLHF. In DNA form, the CDR3 reads TGTGCCAGCAGTTTAAGGTCACGGGGGCAGAATTCACCCCTCCACTTT.

This clonotype was recorded a few times. The rearrangement links TRBV7-9 to TRBJ2-5; D call uncertain. The CDR3 runs 16 residues. Between the trimmed V and J ends, which lost 7 bases and 3 bases, there was a span of 21 bases. In germline, CDR1 is SEHNR, CDR2 FQNEAQ (reference sequence). The CDR3 DNA is TGTGCCAGCACCGGATCCATGGCGGTACGGGAAGAGACCCAGTACTTC. It yields the protein CASTGSMAVREETQYF.

There are a few counts of this clonotype. The chain combines TRBV20-1 with TRBJ2-4; 15 bases align to TRBD2. This CDR3 is built from 17 residues. Unmatched junction bases numbered 15, after V lost 4 bases and J lost 11 bases. CDR1 and CDR2 from the germline V gene are DFQATT and SNEGSKA (reference sequence). For the CDR3, the DNA is TGCAGTGCTAAACCATACGGGACTAGCGGGGGGCAACAGGTTCAGTACTTC. It specifies CSAKPYGTSGGQQVQYF.

Many counts were recorded for this clonotype. The chain uses TRBV20-1 and TRBJ2-1; TRBD2 matches at 8 bases. Losses at the gene ends were 0 bases for V and 5 bases for J; bases not matched to a gene: 6. The CDR3 sequence is 15 residues long. The V gene's germline CDR1 is DFQATT and CDR2 SNEGSKA (reference sequence). The CDR3 nucleotides are TGCAGTGCTAGAGATCCGGGCGGGGGGAACAATGAGCAGTTCTTC. It is translated as CSARDPGGGNNEQFF.

This CDR3 reads CSVEIFGGMLFF. CDR3 coding DNA: TGCAGCGTTGAAATTTTTGGAGGGATGTTGTTTTTT. V usage is TRBV29-1 and J usage is TRBJ2-2, with D possibly being TRBD2 (6 bases). This CDR3 comprises 12 residues. V was cut by 2 bases and J by 15 bases, with 16 bases left in between. CDR1 and CDR2 (germline): SQVTM, ANQGSEA.

This clonotype has ten or more counts. V and J are TRBV5-1 and TRBJ1-6, with D possibly matching TRBD1 (5 bases). There are 13 residues in the CDR3. V was cut by 3 bases and J by 8 bases, with 9 bases left in between. Per germline, CDR1 SGHRS and CDR2 YFSETQ. CDR3 nucleotide sequence: TGCGCCAGCAGCTCGACAGCGGATTCACCCCTCCACTTT. It specifies CASSSTADSPLHF.